This T cell receptor (beta chain) stems from a study of T-cell memory formation after mild COVID-19. Study-level information: TCR clusters were mostly donor specific.

A single record per CDR3 protein comes from TCRdb applying MiXCR to the 5' RACE reads. The sample has about 470,000 distinct CDR3 sequences, 20% to 25% seen once. Germline CDR1 and CDR2: SGHTA and FQGNSA. Trimming removed 7 bases at V and 4 bases at J, with 12 bases between. The CDR3 runs 13 residues. The receptor comes from an adult woman who had mild COVID-19 (a few samples of this study predate the infection). Cell type and time point are not known. The sequencing input was PBMCs or a T cell subset sorted from them (not recorded which). The J gene is TRBJ2-3, the V gene TRBV7-2; D not certain. The CDR3 loop reads CASTSWVADTQYF. The DNA for the CDR3 is TGTGCCAGCACATCGTGGGTGGCAGATACGCAGTATTTT.